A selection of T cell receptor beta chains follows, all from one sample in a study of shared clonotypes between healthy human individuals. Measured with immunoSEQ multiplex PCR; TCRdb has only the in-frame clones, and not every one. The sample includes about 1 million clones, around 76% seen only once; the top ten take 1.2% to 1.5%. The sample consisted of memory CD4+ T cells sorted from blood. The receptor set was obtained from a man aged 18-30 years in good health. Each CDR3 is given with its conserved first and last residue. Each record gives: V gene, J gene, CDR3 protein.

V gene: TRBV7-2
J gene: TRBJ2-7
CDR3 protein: CASSPAPYEQYF

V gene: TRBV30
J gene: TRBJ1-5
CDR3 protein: CAWSQGQGNYQPQHF

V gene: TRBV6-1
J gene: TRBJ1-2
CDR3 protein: CASSAGRLYGYTF

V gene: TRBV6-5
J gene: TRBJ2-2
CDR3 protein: CASSSRTRGGELFF

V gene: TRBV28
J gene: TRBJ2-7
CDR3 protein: CASRTGQGSYGQYF

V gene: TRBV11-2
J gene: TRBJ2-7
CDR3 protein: CASSLQAVGEQYF

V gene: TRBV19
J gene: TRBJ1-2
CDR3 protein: CASSMDSPRNYGYTF

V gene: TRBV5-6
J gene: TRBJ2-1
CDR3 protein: CASSLGEWGSYNEQFF

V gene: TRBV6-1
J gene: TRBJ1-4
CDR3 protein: CASSPEGPGGKLFF

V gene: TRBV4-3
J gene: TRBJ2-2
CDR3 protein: CASSQDYGTLNTGELFF

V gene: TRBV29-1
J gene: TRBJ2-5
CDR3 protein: CSVGLKYGETQYF

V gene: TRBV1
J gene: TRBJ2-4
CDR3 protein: CTSTTNGLAGVGNIQYF

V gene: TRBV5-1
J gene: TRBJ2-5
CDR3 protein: CASSFNRDQGTQYF

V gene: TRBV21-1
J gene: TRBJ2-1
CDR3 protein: CASSPPCGGFYNEQFF

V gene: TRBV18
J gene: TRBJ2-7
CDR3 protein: CASSPERGEQYF

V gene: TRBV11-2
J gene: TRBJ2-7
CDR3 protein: CASSFREGVEQYF

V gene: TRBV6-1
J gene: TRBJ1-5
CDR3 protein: CASITGYSNQPQHF

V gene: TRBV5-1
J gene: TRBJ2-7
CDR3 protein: CASSGKTGSIPYEQYF

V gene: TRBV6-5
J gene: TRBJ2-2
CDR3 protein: CASSYSGVAPGELFF

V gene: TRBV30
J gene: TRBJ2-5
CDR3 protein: CAWSLTRKETQYF

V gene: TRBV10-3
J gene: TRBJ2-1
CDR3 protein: CAISESNDQTNNEQFF

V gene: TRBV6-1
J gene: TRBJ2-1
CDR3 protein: CASSELLPISYNEQFF

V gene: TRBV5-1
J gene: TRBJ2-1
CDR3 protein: CASTRGGSSYNEQFF

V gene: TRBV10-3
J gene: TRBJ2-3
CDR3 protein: CAIRGGLAGATDTQYF

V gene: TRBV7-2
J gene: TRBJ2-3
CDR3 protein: CASSLALGPQYF

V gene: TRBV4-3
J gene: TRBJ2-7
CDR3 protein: CASSQAHRTGTYEQYF

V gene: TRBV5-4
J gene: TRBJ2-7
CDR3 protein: CASSLALGTSYEQYF

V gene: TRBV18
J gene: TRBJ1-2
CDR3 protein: CASSPTAAGYGYTF

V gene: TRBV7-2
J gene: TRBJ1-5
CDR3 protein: CASSLAPLRQGAEQPQHF

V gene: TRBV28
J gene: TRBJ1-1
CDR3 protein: CASSRADRGGTEAFF

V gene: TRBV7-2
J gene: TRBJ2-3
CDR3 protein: CASSLDYSDTQYF

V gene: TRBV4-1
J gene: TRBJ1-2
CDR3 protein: CASSQDPGLANYGYTF

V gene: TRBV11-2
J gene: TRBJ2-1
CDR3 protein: CASSTSVLGRGEQFF